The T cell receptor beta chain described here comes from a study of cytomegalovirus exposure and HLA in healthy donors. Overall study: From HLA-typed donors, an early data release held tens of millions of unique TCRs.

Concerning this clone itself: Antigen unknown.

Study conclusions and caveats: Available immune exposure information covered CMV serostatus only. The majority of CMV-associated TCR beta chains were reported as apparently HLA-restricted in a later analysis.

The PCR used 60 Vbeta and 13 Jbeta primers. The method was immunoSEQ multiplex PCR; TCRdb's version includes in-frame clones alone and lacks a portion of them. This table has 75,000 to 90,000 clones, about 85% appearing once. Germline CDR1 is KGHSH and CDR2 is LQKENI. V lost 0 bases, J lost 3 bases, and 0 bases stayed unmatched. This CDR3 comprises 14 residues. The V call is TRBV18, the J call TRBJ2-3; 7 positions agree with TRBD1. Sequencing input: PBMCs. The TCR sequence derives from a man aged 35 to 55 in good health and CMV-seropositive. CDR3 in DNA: TGTGCCAGCTCACCACCGACAGGGACAGATACGCAGTATTTT. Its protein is CASSPPTGTDTQYF.